The next 28 T cell receptor beta chains were all read from a single sample in a study of T cells in Graves' hyperthyroidism and ophthalmopathy. TCR beta CDR3 region amplification was performed from RNA transcripts. The HTBI primer set drove a first-round RT-PCR of the TCR CDR3. TCRdb used MiXCR to reprocess the multiplex PCR reads, holding one entry per CDR3 protein. The data show under 400,000 distinct CDR3 sequences, with around 15% seen just once and roughly 19% held by the top ten. The sequenced material came from blood. The receptors were gathered from a woman aged 60-75 years with Graves' ophthalmopathy.

This clonotype has just a few counts. The chain combines TRBV12-3 or TRBV12-4 with TRBJ1-2; the D is unclear. CDR3 length equals 13 residues. V dropped 8 bases and J dropped 5 bases, with 15 bases sitting between them. CDR3: CASAKGTLYGYTF. The CDR3 DNA sequence: TGTGCCAGCGCCAAGGGCACCCTATATGGCTACACCTTC.

This clonotype was recorded at least ten times. The CDR3: CASSLNGWSSYEQYF. The CDR3 DNA follows: TGTGCCAGCAGCTTAAACGGATGGAGCTCCTACGAGCAGTACTTC. The chain is built from TRBV7-6 and TRBJ2-7; D is ambiguous. CDR1 is SGHVS and CDR2 is FNYEAQ in the germline V gene. The CDR3 is 15 residues long. Trimming left V 2 bases short and J 0 bases short, with 11 bases between.

The chain joins TRBV5-1 to TRBJ2-3; TRBD2 matches at 7 bases. Germline-derived CDR1 and CDR2 are SGHRS and YFSETQ. The CDR3 is 17 amino acids. J lost 3 bases, V lost 3 bases, and 13 bases had no gene match. The CDR3 here is CASSSVTGPRGTDTQYF. In DNA, the CDR3 is TGCGCCAGCAGCTCCGTGACCGGCCCGCGGGGGACAGATACGCAGTATTTT.

This clonotype was picked up many times. This chain links TRBV28 with TRBJ1-2; 8 positions match TRBD1. The CDR3 spans 12 residues. Germline V lookup: CDR1 MDHEN, CDR2 SYDVKM. J gave up 4 bases and V 6 bases, and 1 base lay outside the gene matches. The CDR3: CASRDRVYGYTF. CDR3 nucleotide sequence: TGTGCCAGCAGGGACAGGGTCTATGGCTACACCTTC.

Turning to this clonotype: It may be a read error: a sequence one base away is much more abundant. The missing conserved phenylalanine or tryptophan at the end of this CDR3 makes a read error likely. The V and J genes are TRBV14 and TRBJ2-1; a weak D match, TRBD2 (5 bases). The CDR3 is 15 amino acids. Between the trimmed V and J ends, which lost 5 bases and 5 bases, there was a span of 16 bases. CDR1 is SGHDN, CDR2 FVKESK, per germline. As DNA, the CDR3 is TGTGCCAGCAGCGGCCTAGCCTCCCCGGACAATGAGCAGTTCCTC. It codes for CASSGLASPDNEQFL.

This clonotype has ten or more counts. This chain connects TRBV5-1 to TRBJ1-3, with D unresolved. The CDR3 has 16 residues. CDR1 is SGHRS, CDR2 YFSETQ, per germline. V shed 5 bases and J shed 4 bases, with 19 bases lying between them. In nucleotides, the CDR3 is TGCGCCAGCAGATCCGAGGGCGGCGGAAGGGGAAACACCATATATTTT. Translating it yields CASRSEGGGRGNTIYF.

This chain links TRBV7-2 with TRBJ2-1; TRBD2 matches at 12 bases. V lost 1 base, J lost 0 bases, and 16 bases stayed unmatched. The CDR3 has 22 residues. The germline V gene encodes CDR1 SGHTA and CDR2 FQGNSA. The CDR3 here is CASSLGGLAGGLGSSSYNEQFF. CDR3 DNA sequence: TGTGCCAGCAGCTTAGGCGGGCTAGCGGGAGGGCTAGGGTCGAGCTCCTACAATGAGCAGTTCTTC.

This clonotype was detected ten times or more. The chain is built from TRBV30 and TRBJ2-1; unclear D gene. Germline CDR1 is GTSNPN and CDR2 is SVGIG (reference sequence). The CDR3 length is 13 residues. Deletions cut 1 base from V and 8 bases from J, with 12 bases between. CDR3 in amino acids: CAWSEGSPHEQFF. CDR3 sequence (DNA): TGTGCCTGGAGTGAAGGTTCCCCGCATGAGCAGTTCTTC.

This clonotype was seen many times. This rearrangement joins TRBV28 to TRBJ2-5; D might be TRBD2 (6 bases). The CDR3 is 13 amino acids. The germline gives CDR1 MDHEN, CDR2 SYDVKM. The germline V and J ends were trimmed by 3 bases and 5 bases, with 10 bases remaining between them. CDR3 residues: CASSLEGWETQYF. CDR3 sequence (DNA): TGTGCCAGCAGTTTGGAGGGTTGGGAGACCCAGTACTTC.

This clonotype was observed many times. The CDR3 DNA is TGCAGTGGACACTACTACCAAGAGACCCAGTACTTC. Protein product: CSGHYYQETQYF. This rearrangement joins TRBV20-1 to TRBJ2-5; D unresolved. The germline V gene has CDR1 DFQATT and CDR2 SNEGSKA (reference sequence). V lost 7 bases and J lost 0, with 9 bases in between. The CDR3 runs to 12 residues.

In its sample, this clonotype was seen many times. The rearrangement uses TRBV6-1 and TRBJ2-1; 11 positions agree with TRBD2. Looked up from germline, CDR1 is MNHNS and CDR2 is SASEGT. V shed 5 bases and J 6 bases; nucleotides not matched to a gene: 6. The CDR3 loop spans 15 amino acids. As DNA, the CDR3 is TGTGCCAGCAGTCGACTAGCGGGGAGTGCCAATGAGCAGTTCTTC. Its translation is CASSRLAGSANEQFF.

The gene calls are TRBV20-1 and TRBJ2-5; 8 bases map to TRBD2. Germline loops: CDR1 DFQATT, CDR2 SNEGSKA (reference sequence). Trimming cost V 6 bases and J 3 bases; bases outside gene matches: 12. This CDR3 spans 15 amino acids. Written as DNA, the CDR3 is TGCAGTGCCGTTGAGGGTAGCGGGATGAAAGAGACCCAGTACTTC. This codes for CSAVEGSGMKETQYF.

This clonotype was counted at least ten times. For the CDR3, the DNA is TGTGCCAGCAGTCTCGGGGGGCCCCATTACTACGAGCAGTACTTC. Amino acids: CASSLGGPHYYEQYF. This chain links TRBV27 with TRBJ2-7; D is perhaps TRBD2 (7 bases). V gave up 5 bases and J gave up 3 bases, with 17 bases separating them. Germline V gene data show CDR1 as MNHEY and CDR2 as SMNVEV (reference sequence). There are 15 residues in the CDR3.

V is TRBV2 and J is TRBJ2-7, with D possibly being TRBD2 (7 bases). Germline lookup yields CDR1 SNHLY and CDR2 FYNNEI. V shed 3 bases and J shed 3 bases, with 12 bases lying between them. The CDR3 has 14 amino acids. CDR3 protein: CASSDWGGGYEQYF. CDR3 bases: TGTGCCAGCAGTGACTGGGGAGGGGGCTACGAGCAGTACTTC.

This clonotype was seen ten or more times. This chain joins TRBV29-1 and TRBJ2-7; D might be TRBD2 (6 bases). The V end lost 6 bases, the J end lost 7 bases, and 19 bases lay between the germline ends. The CDR3 contains 13 residues. Germline values: CDR1 SQVTM, CDR2 ANQGSEA. The CDR3 sequence is CSVGGLGLGEQYF. The CDR3 nucleotides read TGCAGCGTGGGAGGACTGGGGTTGGGAGAGCAGTACTTC.

This clonotype was seen repeatedly, ten times or more. The chain is built from TRBV28 and TRBJ1-2; weak D call: TRBD1 (6 bases). Trimming pared 3 bases from V and 2 bases from J, leaving 10 bases between. The CDR3 contains 14 residues. Looked up from germline, CDR1 is MDHEN and CDR2 is SYDVKM. Written as DNA, the CDR3 is TGTGCCAGCAGTTTCGGCCAGGGGAACTATGGCTACACCTTC. Translation: CASSFGQGNYGYTF.

This clonotype came up a few times. The genes are TRBV19 and TRBJ1-5; D gene uncertain. CDR1 LNHDA and CDR2 SQIVND come from the germline V gene (reference sequence). The V end was cut by 2 bases, the J end by 0 bases, with 11 bases between. The CDR3 is made up of 16 amino acids. The CDR3 DNA reads as TGTGCCAGTAGTATATCGATGGGAGTTAGCAATCAGCCCCAGCATTTT. Amino acid sequence: CASSISMGVSNQPQHF.

This clonotype was recorded a few times. V is TRBV10-3 and J is TRBJ1-2, with D perhaps TRBD1 (5 bases). V shed 6 bases and J shed 7 bases, with 15 bases lying between them. Germline V gene data show CDR1 as ENHRY and CDR2 as SYGVKD. This CDR3 is 13 amino acids long. The CDR3 sequence: CAIRPGTNGGYTF. Here the CDR3 DNA reads TGTGCCATCAGGCCAGGGACGAACGGTGGCTACACCTTC.

This clonotype was seen repeatedly, ten times or more. The chain is built from TRBV5-6 and TRBJ2-7; 7 bases align to TRBD1. Germline V gene data show CDR1 as SGHDT and CDR2 as YYEEEE. Germline trimming cut 2 bases from V and 4 bases from J; bases unmatched to any gene: 3. The length of the CDR3 is 13 residues. CDR3 in amino acids: CASSFDREYEQYF. In DNA form, the CDR3 reads TGTGCCAGCAGCTTCGACAGGGAGTACGAGCAGTACTTC.

The chain combines TRBV4-1 with TRBJ2-1, with TRBD2 matching over 9 bases. This CDR3 is built from 14 residues. Looked up from germline, CDR1 is MGHRA and CDR2 is YSYEKL. The J segment lost 7 bases and the V segment lost 4 bases, leaving 5 bases of the junction unmatched. Here the CDR3 reads CASSPTAGGNEQFF. Here the CDR3 DNA reads TGCGCCAGCAGCCCTACAGCGGGAGGTAATGAGCAGTTCTTC.

This clonotype was picked up many times. The V call is TRBV3-1, the J call TRBJ2-3; D perhaps matches TRBD2 (5 bases). CDR1 and CDR2 (germline): LGHDT, YNNKEL (reference sequence). The V gene lost 5 bases and the J gene lost 2 bases, with 11 bases spanning the gap. The CDR3 covers 14 residues. The CDR3 coding sequence is TGTGCCAGCAGCGGCAGCGGAATCACAGATACGCAGTATTTT. Residues: CASSGSGITDTQYF.

J is TRBJ2-3 and V is TRBV7-2; no reliable D call. This CDR3 contains 15 residues. Germline CDR1 reads SGHTA; CDR2 reads FQGNSA. Trimming cost V 1 base and J 0 bases, with 8 bases left between them. The CDR3 spells CASSLVAASTDTQYF. The CDR3 region has the DNA TGTGCCAGCAGCTTAGTGGCAGCTAGCACAGATACGCAGTATTTT.

This clonotype was seen repeatedly, ten times or more. Here the CDR3 DNA reads TGCGCCAGCAGCTTCCAGCGGCCCTCCTACGAGCAGTACTTC. Protein product: CASSFQRPSYEQYF. The chain links TRBV5-1 to TRBJ2-7; tentatively, D is TRBD2 (5 bases). CDR3 size: 14 residues. CDR1 is SGHRS and CDR2 is YFSETQ in the germline V gene. Trimming shortened V by 2 bases and J by 0 bases, and 9 bases separated the two germline ends.

This clonotype was recorded many times. The chain uses TRBV28 and TRBJ2-7, with a weak D call TRBD1 (6 bases). This CDR3 is 10 amino acids long. With 6 bases removed from V and 6 bases from J, the gap between germline ends came to 6 bases. The germline gives CDR1 MDHEN, CDR2 SYDVKM. The CDR3 nucleotides read TGTGCCAGCAGCAGGGGCGAGCAGTACTTC. Translating gives CASSRGEQYF.

This clonotype was observed at least ten times. The chain combines TRBV28 with TRBJ1-1; weak D call: TRBD1 (5 bases). Germline CDR1 is MDHEN and CDR2 is SYDVKM. The CDR3 covers 14 residues. V shed 6 bases and J shed 0 bases, with 11 bases lying between them. The CDR3 DNA reads TGTGCCAGCAGCTTAGGACATTTGAACACTGAAGCTTTCTTT. This codes for CASSLGHLNTEAFF. The full variable domain, its missing parts supplied by reference TRBV28 and TRBJ1-1, is DVKVTQSSRYLVKRTGEKVFLECVQDMDHENMFWYRQDPGLGLRLIYFSYDVKMKEKGDIPEGYSVSREKKERFSLILESASTNQTSMYLCASSLGHLNTEAFFGQGTRLTVV.

This clonotype was seen more than once but under ten times. The chain joins TRBV27 to TRBJ2-2; 8 nucleotides line up with TRBD2. Germline loops: CDR1 MNHEY, CDR2 SMNVEV (reference sequence). CDR3 size: 15 residues. J lost 7 bases, V lost 7 bases, and 11 bases had no gene match. The CDR3 DNA sequence: TGTGCCAGCAAAAGCGGGGGCCATGCGGGCGGGGAGCTGTTTTTT. This encodes CASKSGGHAGGELFF.

This clonotype was detected a few times. This chain connects TRBV30 to TRBJ2-7; 8 nucleotides line up with TRBD2. The J segment lost 5 bases and the V segment lost 4 bases, leaving 1 base of the junction unmatched. Germline CDR1 and CDR2: GTSNPN and SVGIG (reference sequence). This CDR3 has 11 amino acids. CDR3 protein: CAWNSGNEQYF. As DNA, the CDR3 is TGTGCCTGGAATAGCGGGAACGAGCAGTACTTC.

J is TRBJ2-7 and V is TRBV14; either TRBD1 or TRBD2 may fit D (5 bases each). Germline lookup yields CDR1 SGHDN and CDR2 FVKESK. This CDR3 comprises 17 residues. The ends were cut back, 3 bases at V and 3 bases at J, with 21 bases in the middle. DNA of the CDR3: TGTGCCAGCAGCCACATTGCGGGCCGGGGCGCGGACTACGAGCAGTACTTC. Translating gives CASSHIAGRGADYEQYF.